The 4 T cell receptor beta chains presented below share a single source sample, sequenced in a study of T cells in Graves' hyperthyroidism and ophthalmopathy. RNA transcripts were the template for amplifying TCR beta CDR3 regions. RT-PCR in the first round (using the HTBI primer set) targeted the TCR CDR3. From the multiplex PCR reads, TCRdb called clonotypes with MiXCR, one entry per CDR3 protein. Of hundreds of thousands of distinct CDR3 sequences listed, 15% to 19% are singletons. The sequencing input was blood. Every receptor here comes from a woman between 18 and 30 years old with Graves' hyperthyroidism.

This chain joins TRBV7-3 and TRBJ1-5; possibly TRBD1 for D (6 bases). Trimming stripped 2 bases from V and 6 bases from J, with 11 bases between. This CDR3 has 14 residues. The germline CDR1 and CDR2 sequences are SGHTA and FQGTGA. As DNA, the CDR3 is TGTGCCAGCAGCTTAGGGGGGGCGGGTCAGCCCCAGCATTTT. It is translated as CASSLGGAGQPQHF.

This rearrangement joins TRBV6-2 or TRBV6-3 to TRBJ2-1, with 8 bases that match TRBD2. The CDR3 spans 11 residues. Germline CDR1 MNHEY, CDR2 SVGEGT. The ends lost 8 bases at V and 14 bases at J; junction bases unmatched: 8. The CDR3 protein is CASGTGTSEFF. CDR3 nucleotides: TGTGCCAGCGGAACCGGGACTAGTGAGTTCTTC.

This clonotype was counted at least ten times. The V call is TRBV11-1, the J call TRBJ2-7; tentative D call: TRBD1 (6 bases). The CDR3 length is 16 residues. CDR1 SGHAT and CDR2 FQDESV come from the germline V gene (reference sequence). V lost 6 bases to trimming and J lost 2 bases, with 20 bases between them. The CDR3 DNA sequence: TGTGCCAGCAGTTTGGGGGCAGAACCAAATGCCTACGAGCAGTACTTC. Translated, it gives CASSLGAEPNAYEQYF. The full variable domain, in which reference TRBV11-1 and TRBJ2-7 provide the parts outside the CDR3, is EAEVAQSPRYKITEKSQAVAFWCDPISGHATLYWYRQILGQGPELLVQFQDESVVDDSQLPKDRFSAERLKGVDSTLKIQPAELGDSAMYLCASSLGAEPNAYEQYFGPGTRLTVT.

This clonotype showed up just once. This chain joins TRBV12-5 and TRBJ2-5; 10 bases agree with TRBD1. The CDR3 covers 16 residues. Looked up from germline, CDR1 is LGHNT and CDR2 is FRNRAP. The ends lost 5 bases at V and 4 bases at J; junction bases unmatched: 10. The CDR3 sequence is CASGLGDRGLSETQYF. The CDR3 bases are TGTGCTAGTGGTCTGGGCGACAGGGGGCTTTCAGAGACCCAGTACTTC.